Listed here are 6 T cell receptor beta chains from one sample, sequenced in a study of CD8 T cells in ankylosing spondylitis. Each CDR3 protein gets one entry after TCRdb re-called the 5' RACE reads with MiXCR. The data contain about 360,000 distinct CDR3 sequences, approximately 20% of them singletons. Material: blood, either unsorted or a sorted T cell fraction (not recorded which). The origin of the receptors is a male donor with ankylosing spondylitis or in good health (not recorded which).

This clonotype has just a few counts. The rearrangement uses TRBV4-1 and TRBJ1-1; 9 bases map to TRBD1. The CDR3 is 13 amino acids. Trimming took 1 base from V and 10 from J; bases not matched to a gene: 4. Germline values: CDR1 MGHRA, CDR2 YSYEKL. The CDR3 coding sequence is TGCGCCAGCAGCCAAGGTGGGACAGGGTCAGCTTTCTTT. It yields the protein CASSQGGTGSAFF.

The rearrangement links TRBV14 to TRBJ2-7; no firm D call. Germline V gene data show CDR1 as SGHDN and CDR2 as FVKESK. The CDR3 extends over 14 amino acids. The ends were cut back, 0 bases at V and 2 bases at J, with 8 bases in the middle. The CDR3 nucleotides are TGTGCCAGCAGCCAAGATGGACGGGCCTACGAGCAGTACTTC. It encodes CASSQDGRAYEQYF. The full variable domain, completed using reference TRBV14 and TRBJ2-7, is EAGVTQFPSHSVIEKGQTVTLRCDPISGHDNLYWYRRVMGKEIKFLLHFVKESKQDESGMPNNRFLAERTGGTYSTLKVQPAELEDSGVYFCASSQDGRAYEQYFGPGTRLTVT.

V usage is TRBV5-5 and J usage is TRBJ2-2; a weak D match, TRBD1 (5 bases). Trimming removed 5 bases from V and 7 bases from J, with 18 bases in between. The CDR3 is 15 amino acids. Germline V gene data show CDR1 as SGHKS and CDR2 as YYEKEE (reference sequence). The CDR3 DNA follows: TGTGCCAGCAGGCATAGGTGGGGCGCCGGCGGGGAGCTGTTTTTT. It is translated as CASRHRWGAGGELFF. Using reference TRBV5-5 and TRBJ2-2 for the parts outside the CDR3, the full variable domain is DAGVTQSPTHLIKTRGQQVTLRCSPISGHKSVSWYQQVLGQGPQFIFQYYEKEERGRGNFPDRFSARQFPNYSSELNVNALLLGDSALYLCASRHRWGAGGELFFGEGSRLTVL.

There are a few counts of this clonotype. This chain joins TRBV10-2 and TRBJ2-7; tentatively, D is TRBD1 (5 bases). Germline CDR1 WSHSY, CDR2 SAAADI. Trimming cost V 9 bases and J 2 bases, with 11 bases left between them. The CDR3 runs to 12 residues. In nucleotides, the CDR3 is TGCGCCAGTTTCAGGGCGCCCTACGAGCAGTACTTC. Its protein is CASFRAPYEQYF.

The genes are TRBV29-1 and TRBJ1-1; D is uncertain. The germline CDR1 and CDR2 sequences are SQVTM and ANQGSEA. This CDR3 region has 12 residues. V was trimmed by 4 bases and J by 5 bases, leaving 11 bases between them. In nucleotides, the CDR3 is TGCAGCGTTGTCAAGGGTGGAACTGAAGCTTTCTTT. It is translated as CSVVKGGTEAFF. Complete variable domain (other parts from reference TRBV29-1 and TRBJ1-1): SAVISQKPSRDICQRGTSLTIQCQVDSQVTMMFWYRQQPGQSLTLIATANQGSEATYESGFVIDKFPISRPNLTFSTLTVSNMSPEDSSIYLCSVVKGGTEAFFGQGTRLTVV.

In regard to this clonotype: One junction end does not reproduce the germline sequence, and a read error may be involved. V gene TRBV7-6 combines with J gene TRBJ2-7; D possibly matches TRBD1 or TRBD2 (5 bases each). Looked up from germline, CDR1 is SGHVS and CDR2 is FNYEAQ. The CDR3 runs 14 residues. The CDR3 nucleotides read TGTGCCAGCAGCTTAGGGGACGGCACCTACGAGCAGAACTTC. Protein product: CASSLGDGTYEQNF.